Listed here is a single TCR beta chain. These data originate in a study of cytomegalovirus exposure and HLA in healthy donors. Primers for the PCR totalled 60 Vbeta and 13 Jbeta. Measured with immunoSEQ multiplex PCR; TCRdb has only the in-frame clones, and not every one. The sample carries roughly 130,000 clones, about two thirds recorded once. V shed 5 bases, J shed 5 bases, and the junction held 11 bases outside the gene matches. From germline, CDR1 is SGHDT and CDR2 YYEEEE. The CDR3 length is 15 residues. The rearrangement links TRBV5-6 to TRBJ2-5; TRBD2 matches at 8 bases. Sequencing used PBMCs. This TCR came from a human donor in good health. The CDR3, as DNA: TGTGCCAGCAGTACCGGGACTAGGAGGTTGGAGACCCAGTACTTC. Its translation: CASSTGTRRLETQYF.